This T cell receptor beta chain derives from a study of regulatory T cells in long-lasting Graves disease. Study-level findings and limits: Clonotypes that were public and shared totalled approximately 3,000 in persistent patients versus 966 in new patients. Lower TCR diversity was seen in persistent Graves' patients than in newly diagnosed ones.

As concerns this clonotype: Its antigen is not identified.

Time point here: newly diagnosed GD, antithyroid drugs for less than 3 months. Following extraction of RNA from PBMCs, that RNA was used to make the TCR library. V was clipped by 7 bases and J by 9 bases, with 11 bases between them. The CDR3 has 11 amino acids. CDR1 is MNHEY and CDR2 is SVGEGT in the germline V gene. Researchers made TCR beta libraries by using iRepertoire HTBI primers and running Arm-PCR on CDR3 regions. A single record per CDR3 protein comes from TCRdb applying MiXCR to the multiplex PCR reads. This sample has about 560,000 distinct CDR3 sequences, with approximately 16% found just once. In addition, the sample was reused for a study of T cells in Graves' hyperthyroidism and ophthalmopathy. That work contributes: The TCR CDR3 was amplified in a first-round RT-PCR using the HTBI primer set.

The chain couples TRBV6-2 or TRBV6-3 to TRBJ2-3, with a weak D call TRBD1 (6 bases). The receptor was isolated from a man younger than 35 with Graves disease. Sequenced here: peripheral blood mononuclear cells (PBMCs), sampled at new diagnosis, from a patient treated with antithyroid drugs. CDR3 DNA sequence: TGTGCCAGCATTGAGGGGGTGACGCAGTATTTT. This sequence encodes CASIEGVTQYF.